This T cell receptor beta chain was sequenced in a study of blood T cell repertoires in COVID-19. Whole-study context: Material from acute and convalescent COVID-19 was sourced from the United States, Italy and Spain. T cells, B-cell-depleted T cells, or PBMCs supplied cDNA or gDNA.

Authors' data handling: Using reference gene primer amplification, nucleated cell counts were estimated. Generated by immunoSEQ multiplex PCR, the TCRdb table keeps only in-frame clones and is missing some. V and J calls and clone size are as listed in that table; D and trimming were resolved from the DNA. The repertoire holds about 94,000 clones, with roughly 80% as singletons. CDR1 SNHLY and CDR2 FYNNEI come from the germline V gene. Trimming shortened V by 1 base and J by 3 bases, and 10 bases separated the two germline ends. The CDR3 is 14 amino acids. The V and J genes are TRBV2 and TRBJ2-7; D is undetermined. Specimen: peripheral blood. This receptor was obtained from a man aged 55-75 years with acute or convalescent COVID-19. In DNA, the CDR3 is TGTGCCAGCAGTGAAGGGCGGAATCGCTACGAGCAGTACTTC. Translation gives CASSEGRNRYEQYF.